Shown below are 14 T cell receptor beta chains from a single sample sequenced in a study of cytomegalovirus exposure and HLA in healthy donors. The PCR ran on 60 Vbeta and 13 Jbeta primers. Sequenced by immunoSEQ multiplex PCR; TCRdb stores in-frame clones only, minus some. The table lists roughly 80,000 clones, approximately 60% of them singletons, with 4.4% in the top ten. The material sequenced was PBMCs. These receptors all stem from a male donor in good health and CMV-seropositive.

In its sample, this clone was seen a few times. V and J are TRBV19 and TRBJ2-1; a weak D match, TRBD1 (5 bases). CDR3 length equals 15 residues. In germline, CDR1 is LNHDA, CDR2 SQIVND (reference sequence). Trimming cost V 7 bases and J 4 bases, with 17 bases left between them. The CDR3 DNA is TGTGCCAGTACCAGGGTGGGGAACGGGTACAATGAGCAGTTCTTC. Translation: CASTRVGNGYNEQFF.

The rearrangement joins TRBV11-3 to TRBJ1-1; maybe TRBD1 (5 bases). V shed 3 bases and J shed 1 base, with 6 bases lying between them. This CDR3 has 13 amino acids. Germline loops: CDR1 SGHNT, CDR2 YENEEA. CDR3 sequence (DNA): TGTGCCAGCAGCTTTGGACAGAACACTGAAGCTTTCTTT. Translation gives CASSFGQNTEAFF.

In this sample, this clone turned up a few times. In DNA, the CDR3 is TGTGCCAGCAGCCATCCTAGGACCGGGGAGCTGTTTTTT. It translates to CASSHPRTGELFF. V and J are TRBV7-2 and TRBJ2-2; D remains unclear. This CDR3 comprises 13 residues. V was cut by 5 bases and J by 5 bases, with 9 bases left in between. Germline loops: CDR1 SGHTA, CDR2 FQGNSA.

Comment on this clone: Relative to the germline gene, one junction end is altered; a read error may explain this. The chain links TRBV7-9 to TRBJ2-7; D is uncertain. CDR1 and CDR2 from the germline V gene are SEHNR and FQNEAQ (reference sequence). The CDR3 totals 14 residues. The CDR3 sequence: CSSSLGTGSYEQYF. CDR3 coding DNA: TGTTCCAGCAGCTTAGGTACCGGTTCCTACGAGCAGTACTTC. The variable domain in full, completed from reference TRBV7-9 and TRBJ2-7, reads DTGVSQNPRHKITKRGQNVTFRCDPISEHNRLYWYRQTLGQGPEFLTYFQNEAQLEKSRLLSDRFSAERPKGSFSTLEIQRTEQGDSAMYLCSSSLGTGSYEQYFGPGTRLTVT.

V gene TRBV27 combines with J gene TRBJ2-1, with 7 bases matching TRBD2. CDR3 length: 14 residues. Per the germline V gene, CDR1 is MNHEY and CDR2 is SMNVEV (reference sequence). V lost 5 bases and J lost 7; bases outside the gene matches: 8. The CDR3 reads CASSRLASGNEQFF. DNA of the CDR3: TGTGCCAGCAGTCGACTAGCCTCTGGGAATGAGCAGTTCTTC.

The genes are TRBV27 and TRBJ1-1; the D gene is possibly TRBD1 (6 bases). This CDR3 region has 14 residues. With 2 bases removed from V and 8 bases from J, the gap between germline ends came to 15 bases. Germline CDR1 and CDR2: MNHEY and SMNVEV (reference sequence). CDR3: CASSLGGGDREAFF. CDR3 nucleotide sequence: TGTGCCAGCAGTTTAGGGGGGGGCGATAGGGAAGCTTTCTTT.

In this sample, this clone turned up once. CDR3 protein: CASSSSSGLTNTGELFF. CDR3 nucleotide sequence: TGTGCCAGCAGCTCATCCTCAGGGTTGACAAACACCGGGGAGCTGTTTTTT. V and J are TRBV7-7 and TRBJ2-2, with a possible D match to TRBD1 (5 bases). CDR1 is SSHAT and CDR2 is FNYEAQ in the germline V gene (reference sequence). Trimming cost V 4 bases and J 2 bases, with 17 bases left between them. This CDR3 region has 17 residues.

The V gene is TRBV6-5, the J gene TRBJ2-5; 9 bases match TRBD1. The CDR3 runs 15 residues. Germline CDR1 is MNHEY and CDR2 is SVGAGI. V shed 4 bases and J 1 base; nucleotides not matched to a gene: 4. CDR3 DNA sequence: TGTGCCAGCAGTTTACGGGACAGGGTCCAAGAGACCCAGTACTTC. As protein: CASSLRDRVQETQYF.

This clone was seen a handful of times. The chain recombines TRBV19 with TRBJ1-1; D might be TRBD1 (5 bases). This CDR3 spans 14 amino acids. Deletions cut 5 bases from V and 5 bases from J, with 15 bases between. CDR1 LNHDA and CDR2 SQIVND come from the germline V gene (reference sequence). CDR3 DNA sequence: TGTGCCAGTAGTGTCACAGGCCACGGGACTGAAGCTTTCTTT. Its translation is CASSVTGHGTEAFF.

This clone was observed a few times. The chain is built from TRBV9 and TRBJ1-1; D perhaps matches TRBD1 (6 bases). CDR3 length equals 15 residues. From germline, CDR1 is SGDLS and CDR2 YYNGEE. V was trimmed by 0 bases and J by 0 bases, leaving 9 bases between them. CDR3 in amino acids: CASSVGDNMNTEAFF. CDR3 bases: TGTGCCAGCAGCGTAGGGGACAATATGAACACTGAAGCTTTCTTT.

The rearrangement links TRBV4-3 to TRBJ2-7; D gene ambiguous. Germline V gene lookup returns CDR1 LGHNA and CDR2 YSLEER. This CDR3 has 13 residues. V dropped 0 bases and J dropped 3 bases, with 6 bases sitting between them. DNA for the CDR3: TGCGCCAGCAGCCAAGAACTCCGCTACGAGCAGTACTTC. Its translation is CASSQELRYEQYF.

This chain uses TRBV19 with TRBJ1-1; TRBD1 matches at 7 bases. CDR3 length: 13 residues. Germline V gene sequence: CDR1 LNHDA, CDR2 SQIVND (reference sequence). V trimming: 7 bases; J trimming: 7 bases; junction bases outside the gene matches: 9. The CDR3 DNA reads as TGTGCCAGTACCCAGACAGGGTCCAGTGAAGCTTTCTTT. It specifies CASTQTGSSEAFF.

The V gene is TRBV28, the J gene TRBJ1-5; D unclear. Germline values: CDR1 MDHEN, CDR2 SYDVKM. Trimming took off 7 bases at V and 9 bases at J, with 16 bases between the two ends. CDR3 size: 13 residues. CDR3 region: CASKGNPGMPQHF. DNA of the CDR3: TGTGCCAGCAAAGGGAACCCGGGGATGCCCCAGCATTTT. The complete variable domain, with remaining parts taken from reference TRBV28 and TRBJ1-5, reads DVKVTQSSRYLVKRTGEKVFLECVQDMDHENMFWYRQDPGLGLRLIYFSYDVKMKEKGDIPEGYSVSREKKERFSLILESASTNQTSMYLCASKGNPGMPQHFGDGTRLSIL.

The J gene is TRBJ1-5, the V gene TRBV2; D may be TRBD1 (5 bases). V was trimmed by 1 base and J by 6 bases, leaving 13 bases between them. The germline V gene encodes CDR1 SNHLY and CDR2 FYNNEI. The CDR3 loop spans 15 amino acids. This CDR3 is CASSEEAGYGQPQHF. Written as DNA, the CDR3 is TGTGCCAGCAGTGAAGAAGCAGGGTACGGTCAGCCCCAGCATTTT.